This T cell receptor beta chain is from a study of Graves' ophthalmopathy and Graves' hyperthyroidism. Study outcomes and limitations: Most thyroid clonotypes expanded beyond 0.001 frequency were also found in blood.

Amplifying from RNA transcripts, the study obtained TCR beta CDR3 regions. The library came from an HTBI-primed first-round RT-PCR and a second-round multiplex PCR. TCRdb independently ran MiXCR on the multiplex PCR reads; one entry per CDR3 protein. This table holds 650,000 to 900,000 distinct CDR3 sequences, around 40% found once. Per germline, CDR1 SNHLY and CDR2 FYNNEI. The CDR3 is 17 residues long. V was pared by 7 bases and J by 2 bases, with 12 bases of the junction left unmatched. With respect to this clonotype: Antigen unknown.

V is TRBV2 and J is TRBJ1-5; 9 nucleotides align to TRBD1. Sequencing was done on a sample of peripheral blood. The TCR comes from an adult man with Graves' ophthalmopathy. The CDR3 coding sequence is TGTGCCAGCACTTCCGGGACAGGGTATATGGGCAATCAGCCCCAGCATTTT. Amino acid sequence: CASTSGTGYMGNQPQHF.